These 30 T cell receptor beta chains share one sample of origin, sequenced in a study of cytomegalovirus exposure and HLA in healthy donors. It was with 60 Vbeta and 13 Jbeta primers that the PCR ran. Only in-frame clones appear in the TCRdb table, and some are missing; sequencing was by immunoSEQ multiplex PCR. The sample has 150,000 to 200,000 clones, roughly four fifths seen once. Sequencing was performed on PBMCs. The receptors stem from a woman aged 18-30 years in good health and CMV-seronegative.

The rearrangement links TRBV5-1 to TRBJ2-5; 8 bases line up with TRBD1. The J call could be wrong; TRBJ2-7 is a better fit for the DNA end. The CDR3 loop spans 16 amino acids. Germline lookup yields CDR1 SGHRS and CDR2 YFSETQ. CDR3 sequence reads: CASSLVPGTGNYEQYF. CDR3 sequence (DNA): TGCGCCAGCAGCTTGGTTCCCGGGACAGGAAACTACGAGCAGTACTTC.

There are a few counts of this clone. The V and J genes are TRBV30 and TRBJ2-7, with 7 bases lining up with TRBD1. Germline V gene data show CDR1 as GTSNPN and CDR2 as SVGIG (reference sequence). The ends lost 2 bases at V and 3 bases at J; junction bases unmatched: 7. This CDR3 comprises 14 residues. The CDR3 nucleotides read TGTGCCTGGAGTCCCGGGACAGCAGTCTACGAGCAGTACTTC. Amino acids: CAWSPGTAVYEQYF.

V is TRBV2 and J is TRBJ2-4; 9 bases match TRBD2. Germline V lookup: CDR1 SNHLY, CDR2 FYNNEI. CDR3 length: 15 residues. Trimming took 3 bases from V and 8 from J; bases not matched to a gene: 8. The CDR3 coding sequence is TGTGCCAGCAGTGACCCAGCGGGAGGAGGGGACATTCAGTACTTC. It codes for CASSDPAGGGDIQYF.

The chain employs TRBV28 and TRBJ2-7; perhaps TRBD1 as D (6 bases). There are 14 residues in the CDR3. Germline V gene lookup returns CDR1 MDHEN and CDR2 SYDVKM. V lost 1 base and J lost 6, with 13 bases in between. DNA of the CDR3: TGTGCCAGCAGTTTATTTCAGGGGTGGAGCGAGCAGTACTTC. It is translated as CASSLFQGWSEQYF.

The chain carries TRBV28 and TRBJ1-5, with a tentative D call TRBD1 (6 bases). The CDR3 runs 14 residues. Trimming cost V 9 bases and J 7 bases, with 19 bases left between them. Germline V gene lookup returns CDR1 MDHEN and CDR2 SYDVKM. The CDR3 is CASQGPREIQPQHF. CDR3 bases: TGTGCCAGTCAGGGGCCTAGGGAAATCCAGCCCCAGCATTTT.

This chain uses TRBV10-1 with TRBJ2-7; D call uncertain. CDR1 is WNHNN and CDR2 is SYGVQD in the germline V gene (reference sequence). The germline V and J ends were trimmed by 7 bases and 5 bases, with 12 bases remaining between them. The length of the CDR3 is 12 residues. The CDR3 sequence: CASTPKHHEQYF. The CDR3 coding sequence is TGCGCCAGCACCCCCAAGCACCACGAGCAGTACTTC.

V gene TRBV18 combines with J gene TRBJ1-2; maybe TRBD1 (5 bases). This CDR3 comprises 14 residues. The germline V gene encodes CDR1 KGHSH and CDR2 LQKENI. V was cut by 2 bases and J by 8 bases, with 15 bases left in between. This chain's CDR3 is CASSPDQGLGGYTF. The CDR3 region has the DNA TGTGCCAGCTCACCAGACCAGGGACTGGGCGGCTACACCTTC.

The genes are TRBV6-5 and TRBJ2-7, with D tentatively TRBD1 (5 bases). The CDR3 sequence is 14 residues long. V was cut by 0 bases and J by 2 bases, with 8 bases left in between. Germline V gene data show CDR1 as MNHEY and CDR2 as SVGAGI. CDR3 sequence (DNA): TGTGCCAGCAGTTACTCCGCAGGGACCTACGAGCAGTACTTC. Its protein product is CASSYSAGTYEQYF.

The genes are TRBV4-1 and TRBJ2-5; 13 nucleotides line up with TRBD2. Germline CDR1 MGHRA, CDR2 YSYEKL. The CDR3 has 19 residues. Trimming cost V 3 bases and J 2 bases; bases outside gene matches: 12. The CDR3 spells CASSHALWTSGSSQETQYF. CDR3 DNA sequence: TGCGCCAGCAGCCATGCCCTTTGGACTAGCGGGAGCTCTCAAGAGACCCAGTACTTC.

The chain has TRBV11-2 and TRBJ2-5, with 15 bases lining up with TRBD2. The assigned J gene may be wrong: the sequence end matches TRBJ2-7 better. In germline, CDR1 is SGHAT, CDR2 FQNNGV. The CDR3 spans 18 residues. CDR3 in DNA: TGTGCCAGCAGCTTAGGGACTAGCGGGAGGGCTAACTCGTACGAGCAGTACTTC. It translates to CASSLGTSGRANSYEQYF.

This clone was picked up one time. The chain joins TRBV6-4 to TRBJ1-1; TRBD1 agrees at 9 bases. Germline V gene data show CDR1 as MRHNA and CDR2 as SNTAGT. V gave up 6 bases and J gave up 3 bases; unmatched junction bases: 8. CDR3 size: 15 residues. As DNA, the CDR3 is TGTGCCAGCAGGCCCGGACAGGGGTGGGACACTGAAGCTTTCTTT. The encoded protein is CASRPGQGWDTEAFF.

This sequence joins TRBV5-1 and TRBJ1-5; 7 positions agree with TRBD1. J lost 6 bases, V lost 0 bases, and 6 bases had no gene match. The CDR3 contains 15 residues. Germline lookup yields CDR1 SGHRS and CDR2 YFSETQ. CDR3 region: CASSLGQGGSQPQHF. Written as DNA, the CDR3 is TGCGCCAGCAGCTTGGGACAGGGAGGCAGTCAGCCCCAGCATTTT.

This clone has a handful of counts. The chain combines TRBV5-6 with TRBJ1-1, with D tentatively TRBD1 (5 bases). CDR3 length equals 17 residues. Germline V gene data show CDR1 as SGHDT and CDR2 as YYEEEE. V was cut by 1 base and J by 4 bases, with 20 bases left in between. The DNA of the CDR3 is TGTGCCAGCAGCTTGCGGGTTCTGGCGGGGGGTGGCACTGAAGCTTTCTTT. It specifies CASSLRVLAGGGTEAFF.

This clone showed up just once. The rearrangement uses TRBV28 and TRBJ2-7; the match to TRBD2 covers 7 bases. Germline CDR1 reads MDHEN; CDR2 reads SYDVKM. The CDR3 extends over 12 amino acids. The J segment lost 0 bases and the V segment lost 8 bases, leaving 1 base of the junction unmatched. CDR3 bases: TGTGCCAGCGGGGGGGACTCCTACGAGCAGTACTTC. This sequence encodes CASGGDSYEQYF.

CDR3 region: CASSVHTGDGYTF. As DNA, the CDR3 is TGTGCCAGCAGTGTACACACAGGGGATGGCTACACCTTC. V gene TRBV2 combines with J gene TRBJ1-2; 7 positions agree with TRBD1. Trimming removed 4 bases from V and 6 bases from J; junction bases left unmatched: 5. There are 13 residues in the CDR3. Looked up from germline, CDR1 is SNHLY and CDR2 is FYNNEI.

This sequence joins TRBV27 and TRBJ1-1, with TRBD1 matching 8 bases. The germline V gene encodes CDR1 MNHEY and CDR2 SMNVEV (reference sequence). This CDR3 spans 15 amino acids. V was pared by 0 bases and J by 3 bases, with 3 bases of the junction left unmatched. The DNA for the CDR3 is TGTGCCAGCAGTTTATCGCGGACAGGGCACACTGAAGCTTTCTTT. It encodes CASSLSRTGHTEAFF.

V and J are TRBV9 and TRBJ2-7; 10 positions match TRBD2. Trimming at V came to 4 bases and at J to 4 bases, leaving 8 bases not matched to a gene. The CDR3 extends over 15 amino acids. The germline gives CDR1 SGDLS, CDR2 YYNGEE. The CDR3 spells CASSLSGTSAYEQYF. Written as DNA, the CDR3 is TGTGCCAGCAGCCTTTCCGGGACTAGCGCGTACGAGCAGTACTTC.

The rearrangement joins TRBV2 to TRBJ1-2, with D maybe TRBD1 (6 bases). Germline V gene lookup returns CDR1 SNHLY and CDR2 FYNNEI. Trimming took off 6 bases at V and 0 bases at J, with 14 bases between the two ends. The CDR3 length is 15 residues. The CDR3 reads CASRALRGSNYGYTF. In nucleotides, the CDR3 is TGTGCCAGCAGGGCCCTCAGGGGTTCTAACTATGGCTACACCTTC.

This clone was picked up a small number of times. J is TRBJ2-1 and V is TRBV5-6, with D possibly TRBD2 on 6 matching bases. Trimming took off 4 bases at V and 3 bases at J, with 11 bases between the two ends. CDR3 size: 14 residues. Germline-derived CDR1 and CDR2 are SGHDT and YYEEEE. Here the CDR3 reads CASSLISGYNEQFF. The DNA of the CDR3 is TGTGCCAGCAGCCTAATTAGCGGCTACAATGAGCAGTTCTTC.

This clone was observed a few times. The junction and the germline gene differ at one end; a read error may be behind it. The CDR3 coding sequence is TGCAGTGCGCAACGGGGGGCCTTC. It specifies CSAQRGAF. The chain carries TRBV20-1 and TRBJ2-4; the D gene is possibly TRBD2 (7 bases). CDR3 length equals 8 residues. CDR1 DFQATT and CDR2 SNEGSKA come from the germline V gene (reference sequence).

The V and J genes are TRBV5-1 and TRBJ2-5; 10 bases match TRBD1. CDR3 length: 14 residues. CDR1 SGHRS and CDR2 YFSETQ come from the germline V gene. The ends lost 4 bases at V and 4 bases at J; junction bases unmatched: 4. CDR3 DNA sequence: TGCGCCAGCAGCACGGGACAGGGGTCAGAGACCCAGTACTTC. Protein sequence: CASSTGQGSETQYF.

The J gene is TRBJ1-3, the V gene TRBV5-1; no clear D gene. The CDR3 contains 14 residues. The ends were cut back, 2 bases at V and 2 bases at J, with 8 bases in the middle. Germline CDR1 reads SGHRS; CDR2 reads YFSETQ. The CDR3 protein is CASSFDIAGNTIYF. CDR3 in DNA: TGCGCCAGCAGCTTTGACATAGCTGGAAACACCATATATTTT.

The chain joins TRBV7-3 to TRBJ2-2; perhaps TRBD2 as D (5 bases). This CDR3 has 14 amino acids. The germline gives CDR1 SGHTA, CDR2 FQGTGA. Trimming removed 2 bases from V and 8 bases from J, with 12 bases in between. In DNA, the CDR3 is TGTGCCAGCAGCTTACGGGGAGATCTAGGGGAGCTGTTTTTT. It translates to CASSLRGDLGELFF.

The chain joins TRBV5-6 to TRBJ1-2, with 8 bases identical to TRBD1. The length of the CDR3 is 13 residues. Germline V gives CDR1 SGHDT, CDR2 YYEEEE. With 0 bases clipped from V and 7 bases from J, the junction kept 2 bases outside the gene matches. This CDR3 reads CASSLGRGLGYTF. In DNA form, the CDR3 reads TGTGCCAGCAGCTTGGGCAGGGGGCTTGGCTACACCTTC. Based on the CDR3 plus reference TRBV5-6 and TRBJ1-2, the full variable domain is DAGVTQSPTHLIKTRGQQVTLRCSPKSGHDTVSWYQQALGQGPQFIFQYYEEEERQRGNFPDRFSGHQFPNYSSELNVNALLLGDSALYLCASSLGRGLGYTFGSGTRLTVV.

This clone came up once. The rearrangement uses TRBV25-1 and TRBJ2-7, with 9 bases identical to TRBD1. V dropped 2 bases and J dropped 2; count of bases not matched to a gene: 13. The CDR3 loop spans 18 amino acids. Germline V gives CDR1 MGHDK, CDR2 SYGVNS. The CDR3 loop is CASSELPLRQGGTYEQYF. Written as DNA, the CDR3 is TGTGCCAGCAGTGAACTCCCCCTCAGACAGGGGGGAACCTACGAGCAGTACTTC.

V is TRBV9 and J is TRBJ2-7, with D perhaps matching TRBD1 (6 bases). V was clipped by 3 bases and J by 6 bases, with 10 bases between them. Germline V gene lookup returns CDR1 SGDLS and CDR2 YYNGEE. This CDR3 region has 12 residues. The CDR3 bases are TGTGCCAGCAGCGCACAGGGTTCCGAGCAGTACTTC. Encoded protein: CASSAQGSEQYF.

The chain combines TRBV11-2 with TRBJ1-3, with TRBD1 matching 8 bases. Unmatched junction bases numbered 14, after V lost 5 bases and J lost 8 bases. The germline V gene has CDR1 SGHAT and CDR2 FQNNGV. The CDR3 contains 16 residues. As DNA, the CDR3 is TGTGCCAGCAGCGACCGAAGCAGGGGGCGCGGGGACACCATATATTTT. This gives the protein CASSDRSRGRGDTIYF. The entire variable domain, with the rest obtained from reference TRBV11-2 and TRBJ1-3, is as follows: EAGVAQSPRYKIIEKRQSVAFWCNPISGHATLYWYQQILGQGPKLLIQFQNNGVVDDSQLPKDRFSAERLKGVDSTLKIQPAKLEDSAVYLCASSDRSRGRGDTIYFGEGSWLTVV.

The V gene is TRBV18, the J gene TRBJ1-3; D not certain. CDR1 KGHSH and CDR2 LQKENI come from the germline V gene. V lost 0 bases and J 0 bases, leaving 9 bases between the germline ends. The CDR3 loop spans 16 amino acids. In DNA form, the CDR3 reads TGTGCCAGCTCACCACCGGGAGGGAGCTCTGGAAACACCATATATTTT. Residues: CASSPPGGSSGNTIYF. The full variable domain, in which reference TRBV18 and TRBJ1-3 provide the parts outside the CDR3, is NAGVMQNPRHLVRRRGQEARLRCSPMKGHSHVYWYRQLPEEGLKFMVYLQKENIIDESGMPKERFSAEFPKEGPSILRIQQVVRGDSAAYFCASSPPGGSSGNTIYFGEGSWLTVV.

The chain links TRBV28 to TRBJ1-5, with D unresolved. Germline-derived CDR1 and CDR2 are MDHEN and SYDVKM. Trimming left V 4 bases short and J 5 bases short, with 18 bases between. The CDR3 is 16 amino acids. CDR3 sequence reads: CASSSRRAGRDQPQHF. CDR3 sequence (DNA): TGTGCCAGCAGTTCCCGCCGGGCCGGGAGGGATCAGCCCCAGCATTTT.

This clone was found once. The chain combines TRBV19 with TRBJ2-2; maybe TRBD1 (5 bases). V was clipped by 5 bases and J by 6 bases, with 10 bases between them. From germline, CDR1 is LNHDA and CDR2 SQIVND (reference sequence). The CDR3 runs to 13 residues. In DNA form, the CDR3 reads TGTGCCAGTAGTCTACAGGTCTCCGGGGAGCTGTTTTTT. This gives the protein CASSLQVSGELFF.